This T cell receptor beta chain emerged from a study of blood T cell repertoires in COVID-19. Study-wide background: Specimens from acute and convalescent COVID-19 originated in the United States, Italy and Spain. T cells, B-cell-depleted T cells, or PBMCs supplied cDNA or gDNA.

CDR3 length equals 15 residues. Germline V gene sequence: CDR1 KGHDR, CDR2 SFDVKD. Trimming cost V 3 bases and J 5 bases, with 14 bases left between them. Patients in Seattle were enrolled during active infection, then followed longitudinally. Original processing notes: Reference gene primer amplification gave nucleated cell count estimates. The data were produced by immunoSEQ multiplex PCR, yet TCRdb's version contains in-frame clones alone and is incomplete. The V and J calls and clone size were taken over from that table, and D and trimming were inferred from the DNA. Here the sample spans around 460,000 clones, around 90% being singletons.

This clonotype originated in a man between 18 and 29 years old with COVID-19, enrolled during active disease. V and J are TRBV24-1 and TRBJ2-3; tentatively, D is TRBD2 (5 bases). The sequenced material came from peripheral blood. The CDR3 is CATSDMSPAGDTQYF. DNA for the CDR3: TGTGCCACCAGTGATATGAGCCCGGCGGGAGATACGCAGTATTTT.